This entry lists 31 T cell receptor beta chains sequenced from one sample in a study of graft-versus-host responses after intestinal transplantation. No antigen has been identified for these receptors. Measured with immunoSEQ multiplex PCR; TCRdb has only the in-frame clones, and not every one. Among around 90,000 clones listed, roughly 92% were seen once. Sequenced material: unstimulated CD8+ T cells sorted from spleen or lymph node cells, taken before transplant. The receptors shown here come from a human donor who was the organ donor for an intestinal transplant.

This chain joins TRBV5-1 and TRBJ2-2; TRBD2 matches at 7 bases. The CDR3 is 16 amino acids. Germline values: CDR1 SGHRS, CDR2 YFSETQ. The ends lost 0 bases at V and 8 bases at J; junction bases unmatched: 10. The CDR3: CASSLAPNRGSGELFF. Here the CDR3 DNA reads TGCGCCAGCAGCTTGGCCCCCAATCGCGGGAGTGGGGAGCTGTTTTTT.

This clone was observed once. This chain links TRBV28 with TRBJ1-2; D remains ambiguous. V dropped 2 bases and J dropped 3 bases, with 10 bases sitting between them. This CDR3 has 14 residues. Germline V lookup: CDR1 MDHEN, CDR2 SYDVKM. This CDR3 is CASSLTLLDYGYTF. CDR3 sequence (DNA): TGTGCCAGCAGTTTAACTCTGCTCGACTATGGCTACACCTTC.

The gene calls are TRBV4-1 and TRBJ2-5, with a tentative D call TRBD1 (6 bases). This CDR3 has 14 amino acids. Trimming left V 4 bases short and J 2 bases short, with 11 bases between. Germline CDR1 MGHRA, CDR2 YSYEKL. The CDR3 protein is CASSLRGNQETQYF. CDR3 coding DNA: TGCGCCAGCAGCCTCAGGGGCAATCAAGAGACCCAGTACTTC.

This chain uses TRBV13 with TRBJ2-7, with 13 bases fitting TRBD2. CDR3 length: 18 amino acids. Trimming cost V 1 base and J 6 bases; bases outside gene matches: 12. Germline V CDR1 and CDR2: PRHDT, FYEKMQ (reference sequence). CDR3 amino acids: CASSLEGKLAGGPGEQYF. DNA for the CDR3: TGTGCCAGCAGCTTAGAAGGGAAACTAGCGGGAGGGCCCGGCGAGCAGTACTTC. The full variable domain, in which reference TRBV13 and TRBJ2-7 provide the parts outside the CDR3, is AAGVIQSPRHLIKEKRETATLKCYPIPRHDTVYWYQQGPGQDPQFLISFYEKMQSDKGSIPDRFSAQQFSDYHSELNMSSLELGDSALYFCASSLEGKLAGGPGEQYFGPGTRLTVT.

This chain's CDR3 is CASSHRTGFRGYTF. Here the CDR3 DNA reads TGTGCCAGCAGCCACAGGACAGGTTTTCGTGGCTACACCTTC. The V and J genes are TRBV5-6 and TRBJ1-2; TRBD1 matches 7 bases. The CDR3 is made up of 14 amino acids. The germline V gene encodes CDR1 SGHDT and CDR2 YYEEEE. Losses at the gene ends were 4 bases for V and 7 bases for J; bases not matched to a gene: 10.

In its sample, this clone was seen once. This rearrangement joins TRBV7-9 to TRBJ2-1; no clear D. In germline, CDR1 is SEHNR, CDR2 FQNEAQ (reference sequence). The CDR3 runs to 16 residues. V was cut by 2 bases and J by 4 bases, with 15 bases left in between. The CDR3 bases are TGTGCCAGCAGCTTAAAGGTTTGGAGTGAGTACAATGAGCAGTTCTTC. It is translated as CASSLKVWSEYNEQFF.

J is TRBJ2-5 and V is TRBV14; maybe TRBD2 (6 bases). In germline, CDR1 is SGHDN, CDR2 FVKESK. V was cut by 1 base and J by 2 bases, with 11 bases left in between. The CDR3 spans 15 residues. DNA of the CDR3: TGTGCCAGCAGCCAAGGAAGACTAGAACAAGAGACCCAGTACTTC. Translation gives CASSQGRLEQETQYF.

V and J are TRBV5-5 and TRBJ2-7; weak D call: TRBD2 (5 bases). The germline CDR1 and CDR2 sequences are SGHKS and YYEKEE (reference sequence). Trimming pared 4 bases from V and 2 bases from J, leaving 13 bases between. CDR3 size: 14 residues. The CDR3 loop reads CASSDPGETYEQYF. In nucleotides, the CDR3 is TGTGCCAGCAGCGACCCCGGGGAAACCTACGAGCAGTACTTC.

This sequence joins TRBV15 and TRBJ2-2; 14 bases match TRBD2. Germline CDR1 reads LNHNV; CDR2 reads YYDKDF (reference sequence). There are 19 residues in the CDR3. V dropped 5 bases and J dropped 5; count of bases not matched to a gene: 13. CDR3 sequence: CATSGKTGTSGRGTGELFF. The DNA of the CDR3 is TGTGCCACCAGCGGCAAAACAGGGACTAGCGGGAGAGGGACCGGGGAGCTGTTTTTT. Together with reference TRBV15 and TRBJ2-2, the CDR3 gives the full variable domain: DAMVIQNPRYQVTQFGKPVTLSCSQTLNHNVMYWYQQKSSQAPKLLFHYYDKDFNNEADTPDNFQSRRPNTSFCFLDIRSPGLGDTAMYLCATSGKTGTSGRGTGELFFGEGSRLTVL.

J is TRBJ1-2 and V is TRBV7-9; perhaps TRBD1 as D (6 bases). The CDR3 is 13 residues long. The V and J ends lost 4 bases and 7 bases respectively, with 13 bases between them. Per the germline V gene, CDR1 is SEHNR and CDR2 is FQNEAQ (reference sequence). In DNA, the CDR3 is TGTGCCAGCAGCTCCGCCCACAGGGCTGGCTACACCTTC. Protein sequence: CASSSAHRAGYTF.

The gene calls are TRBV11-2 and TRBJ1-1, with D tentatively TRBD1 (6 bases). The V gene's germline CDR1 is SGHAT and CDR2 FQNNGV. V dropped 5 bases and J dropped 1 base, with 17 bases sitting between them. There are 16 residues in the CDR3. CDR3: CASSPHISQGNTEAFF. The DNA for the CDR3 is TGTGCCAGCAGCCCCCACATCTCACAGGGGAACACTGAAGCTTTCTTT.

The V call is TRBV5-1, the J call TRBJ2-4, with a weak D call TRBD1 (5 bases). Per germline, CDR1 SGHRS and CDR2 YFSETQ. The CDR3 has 16 amino acids. The V end lost 5 bases, the J end lost 3 bases, and 18 bases lay between the germline ends. CDR3 protein: CASRRYVKRGKNIQYF. CDR3 sequence (DNA): TGCGCCAGCAGACGCTACGTTAAAAGGGGCAAAAACATTCAGTACTTC.

This chain links TRBV11-2 with TRBJ2-2, with a weak D call TRBD1 (6 bases). Germline values: CDR1 SGHAT, CDR2 FQNNGV. This CDR3 comprises 15 residues. V gave up 5 bases and J gave up 4 bases, with 14 bases separating them. The CDR3 spells CASSPFRDITGELFF. The CDR3, as DNA: TGTGCCAGCAGCCCGTTCCGGGACATCACCGGGGAGCTGTTTTTT.

This sequence joins TRBV5-1 and TRBJ1-1; 8 positions match TRBD1. CDR1 is SGHRS, CDR2 YFSETQ, per germline. J gave up 1 base and V 7 bases, and 9 bases lay outside the gene matches. The CDR3 is made up of 15 amino acids. CDR3 amino acids: CASSLRGLANTEAFF. CDR3 sequence (DNA): TGCGCCAGCTCCCTCAGGGGGCTCGCGAACACTGAAGCTTTCTTT.

Regarding this clone: Because the CDR3's place on the DNA is in doubt, the DNA is left out and the CDR3 is given as listed by TCRdb. V and J are TRBV27 and TRBJ2-5; the table's D call, TRBD2, was not checked against the DNA. Germline assignment: CDR1 MNHEY and CDR2 SMNVEV (reference sequence). The CDR3 has 13 residues if both end residues are counted. The CDR3 sequence: CASSFSFLETQYF.

The chain has TRBV10-3 and TRBJ2-2; TRBD2 aligns across 9 bases. This CDR3 has 17 residues. V lost 2 bases to trimming and J lost 5 bases; unmatched junction nucleotides: 9. Germline V gene sequence: CDR1 ENHRY, CDR2 SYGVKD. CDR3 protein: CAISEGWMSGRTGELFF. The CDR3 nucleotides are TGTGCCATCAGTGAGGGGTGGATGAGCGGGAGGACCGGGGAGCTGTTTTTT.

The V call is TRBV9, the J call TRBJ2-1; 7 nucleotides line up with TRBD2. CDR3 length: 16 residues. The V segment lost 5 bases and the J segment 7 bases; nucleotides outside the gene matches: 15. Germline V gene data show CDR1 as SGDLS and CDR2 as YYNGEE. Here the CDR3 DNA reads TGTGCCAGCAGTGGAATGGGACTACAACTCCCTAATGAGCAGTTCTTC. The encoded protein is CASSGMGLQLPNEQFF. Variable domain in full (rest from reference TRBV9 and TRBJ2-1): DSGVTQTPKHLITATGQRVTLRCSPRSGDLSVYWYQQSLDQGLQFLIQYYNGEERAKGNILERFSAQQFPDLHSELNLSSLELGDSALYFCASSGMGLQLPNEQFFGPGTRLTVL.

This chain links TRBV27 with TRBJ2-4; D remains ambiguous. The CDR3 sequence is 15 residues long. The ends were cut back, 3 bases at V and 0 bases at J, with 9 bases in the middle. Germline V gene sequence: CDR1 MNHEY, CDR2 SMNVEV (reference sequence). CDR3 protein: CASSFDLLAKNIQYF. The CDR3 nucleotides read TGTGCCAGCAGTTTCGATTTACTAGCCAAAAACATTCAGTACTTC.

The chain uses TRBV13 and TRBJ2-6; D is possibly TRBD2 (6 bases). V lost 2 bases and J lost 1, with 21 bases in between. The CDR3 sequence is 20 residues long. CDR1 is PRHDT, CDR2 FYEKMQ, per germline (reference sequence). As DNA, the CDR3 is TGTGCCAGCAGCTTAACAGTCGGGAGAGCTAAGGGTTCTGGGGCCAACGTCCTGACTTTC. It codes for CASSLTVGRAKGSGANVLTF.

To note about this clone: Other DNA sequences from this sample encode an identical CDR3 as well. The chain couples TRBV6-5 to TRBJ2-1; 7 bases map to TRBD1. This CDR3 spans 15 amino acids. The V segment lost 7 bases and the J segment 0 bases; nucleotides outside the gene matches: 6. CDR1 MNHEY and CDR2 SVGAGI come from the germline V gene. This chain's CDR3 is CASTLTGPSYNEQFF. The DNA for the CDR3 is TGTGCCAGCACCCTGACAGGGCCCTCCTACAATGAGCAGTTCTTC.

J is TRBJ1-4 and V is TRBV7-6, with a possible D match to TRBD1 (5 bases). The germline gives CDR1 SGHVS, CDR2 FNYEAQ. This CDR3 has 16 amino acids. Trimming pared 2 bases from V and 3 bases from J, leaving 13 bases between. DNA for the CDR3: TGTGCCAGCAGCTTACGGGGGGTTAAAGCTAATGAAAAACTGTTTTTT. This gives the protein CASSLRGVKANEKLFF. Using reference TRBV7-6 and TRBJ1-4 for the parts outside the CDR3, the full variable domain is GAGVSQSPRYKVTKRGQDVALRCDPISGHVSLYWYRQALGQGPEFLTYFNYEAQQDKSGLPNDRFSAERPEGSISTLTIQRTEQRDSAMYRCASSLRGVKANEKLFFGSGTQLSVL.

The V call is TRBV15, the J call TRBJ1-3; D might be TRBD1 (6 bases). CDR1 is LNHNV and CDR2 is YYDKDF in the germline V gene (reference sequence). The CDR3 length is 17 residues. With 3 bases removed from V and 0 bases from J, the gap between germline ends came to 15 bases. CDR3 in DNA: TGTGCCACCAGCAGTGATTCGACAGGAAGCTCTGGAAACACCATATATTTT. Translated, it gives CATSSDSTGSSGNTIYF.

The chain is built from TRBV5-6 and TRBJ2-3; 13 nucleotides align to TRBD2. Unmatched junction bases numbered 6, after V lost 6 bases and J lost 5 bases. This CDR3 has 15 amino acids. CDR1 is SGHDT, CDR2 YYEEEE, per germline. CDR3 sequence reads: CASILGTSGKDTQYF. The CDR3 nucleotides are TGTGCCAGCATCCTAGGGACTAGCGGGAAAGATACGCAGTATTTT.

The chain has TRBV28 and TRBJ2-6; 9 bases are shared with TRBD2. This CDR3 has 18 residues. Trimming cost V 3 bases and J 1 base; bases outside gene matches: 7. Per the germline V gene, CDR1 is MDHEN and CDR2 is SYDVKM. CDR3 loop: CASSFGREGRSGANVLTF. The DNA for the CDR3 is TGTGCCAGCAGTTTCGGGCGGGAGGGCCGGTCTGGGGCCAACGTCCTGACTTTC.

This clone is a singleton in its sample. The chain combines TRBV6-5 with TRBJ2-2; 7 bases line up with TRBD2. Trimming removed 6 bases from V and 7 bases from J; junction bases left unmatched: 8. The CDR3 extends over 14 amino acids. The germline CDR1 and CDR2 sequences are MNHEY and SVGAGI. Here the CDR3 DNA reads TGTGCCAGCAGATCAGGGCGCGGGGGCGGGGAGCTGTTTTTT. Protein: CASRSGRGGGELFF.

The chain links TRBV19 to TRBJ1-2; maybe TRBD1 (5 bases). The CDR3 contains 13 residues. Germline lookup yields CDR1 LNHDA and CDR2 SQIVND (reference sequence). V lost 4 bases, J lost 4 bases, and 10 bases lay in between. The CDR3 sequence is CASSTRVFYGYTF. Written as DNA, the CDR3 is TGTGCCAGTAGTACCAGGGTTTTCTATGGCTACACCTTC.

The chain recombines TRBV15 with TRBJ1-2; 8 positions match TRBD1. Losses at the gene ends were 5 bases for V and 4 bases for J; bases not matched to a gene: 12. In germline, CDR1 is LNHNV, CDR2 YYDKDF (reference sequence). The CDR3 runs to 16 residues. CDR3 protein: CATSLGQGDNLYGYTF. In DNA form, the CDR3 reads TGTGCCACCAGCCTCGGACAGGGTGATAACCTCTATGGCTACACCTTC.

The chain links TRBV11-2 to TRBJ1-6; D is unclear. CDR1 is SGHAT, CDR2 FQNNGV, per germline. V lost 3 bases to trimming and J lost 0 bases, with 3 bases between them. The CDR3 is 14 residues long. The CDR3 protein is CASSFSSYNSPLHF. CDR3 nucleotides: TGTGCCAGCAGCTTCAGCTCCTATAATTCACCCCTCCACTTT.

The genes are TRBV11-2 and TRBJ2-3; TRBD1 aligns across 8 bases. Losses at the gene ends were 1 base for V and 2 bases for J; bases not matched to a gene: 8. Germline V gene sequence: CDR1 SGHAT, CDR2 FQNNGV. The CDR3 is 17 residues long. The CDR3 here is CASSLGTQGVDTDTQYF. The CDR3 nucleotides read TGTGCCAGCAGCTTAGGAACACAGGGGGTAGACACAGATACGCAGTATTTT. The full variable domain, rest sourced from reference TRBV11-2 and TRBJ2-3, is EAGVAQSPRYKIIEKRQSVAFWCNPISGHATLYWYQQILGQGPKLLIQFQNNGVVDDSQLPKDRFSAERLKGVDSTLKIQPAKLEDSAVYLCASSLGTQGVDTDTQYFGPGTRLTVL.

This sequence joins TRBV7-9 and TRBJ1-4; possible D gene TRBD1, 6 bases. Germline V lookup: CDR1 SEHNR, CDR2 FQNEAQ (reference sequence). V lost 5 bases and J 7 bases, leaving 14 bases between the germline ends. The CDR3 loop spans 14 amino acids. The CDR3 loop is CASSPTGISEKLFF. Here the CDR3 DNA reads TGTGCCAGCAGCCCCACAGGGATCAGTGAAAAACTGTTTTTT.

In this sample, this clone turned up once. CDR3 residues: CASSQYPLAGVKETQYF. CDR3 DNA: TGTGCCAGCAGTCAATATCCCCTAGCGGGAGTAAAAGAGACCCAGTACTTC. The rearrangement joins TRBV27 to TRBJ2-5, with 10 bases identical to TRBD2. The germline V gene encodes CDR1 MNHEY and CDR2 SMNVEV (reference sequence). This CDR3 is built from 17 residues. J gave up 3 bases and V 5 bases, and 12 bases lay outside the gene matches.